What follows are 17 T cell receptor beta chains derived from one specimen sequenced in a study of TIL therapy for anti-PD-1-resistant metastatic lung cancer. The time point was: pre-treatment sample, taken before nivolumab and TIL therapy. The immunoSEQ assay was v3. Assay used: immunoSEQ multiplex PCR; TCRdb lists only in-frame clones, some missing. This table holds more than 50,000 clones, about nine tenths found once. This material consisted of blood, taken at baseline. These receptors were taken from a person between 25 and 80 years old with non-small cell lung cancer.

The chain links TRBV7-2 to TRBJ1-1; D is undetermined. With 3 bases removed from V and 4 bases from J, the gap between germline ends came to 3 bases. Per germline, CDR1 SGHTA and CDR2 FQGNSA. This CDR3 has 11 amino acids. In DNA, the CDR3 is TGTGCCAGCAGCTTCCCCACTGAAGCTTTCTTT. Protein: CASSFPTEAFF.

This clone appeared a single time. V is TRBV30 and J is TRBJ2-2, with TRBD2 matching over 11 bases. Germline trimming cut 2 bases from V and 2 bases from J; bases unmatched to any gene: 16. Germline assignment: CDR1 GTSNPN and CDR2 SVGIG (reference sequence). This CDR3 contains 20 residues. CDR3 protein: CAWSPAPTSGVTRNTGELFF. CDR3 bases: TGTGCCTGGAGTCCCGCACCGACTAGCGGGGTTACACGAAACACCGGGGAGCTGTTTTTT.

V and J are TRBV27 and TRBJ2-3; D ambiguous. The CDR3 runs to 13 residues. Germline V gives CDR1 MNHEY, CDR2 SMNVEV (reference sequence). V lost 4 bases and J 4 bases, leaving 9 bases between the germline ends. For the CDR3, the DNA is TGTGCCAGCAGTTCTCCCCAGTCAGATACGCAGTATTTT. Residues: CASSSPQSDTQYF.

J is TRBJ1-1 and V is TRBV11-1; no clear D gene. CDR3 length equals 15 residues. Trimming took off 0 bases at V and 5 bases at J, with 13 bases between the two ends. Per the germline V gene, CDR1 is SGHAT and CDR2 is FQDESV (reference sequence). CDR3 nucleotides: TGTGCCAGCAGCTTAGCGTCCCCGGCCGGGACTGAAGCTTTCTTT. Its protein is CASSLASPAGTEAFF.

The V gene is TRBV9, the J gene TRBJ2-2; 7 nucleotides line up with TRBD2. CDR3 length: 16 amino acids. V was clipped by 0 bases and J by 0 bases; unmatched bases: 2. Germline CDR1 SGDLS, CDR2 YYNGEE. The CDR3 is CASSVAGGPNTGELFF. CDR3 DNA: TGTGCCAGCAGCGTAGCGGGAGGTCCGAACACCGGGGAGCTGTTTTTT.

The genes are TRBV3-1 (or the pseudogene TRBV3-2) and TRBJ2-1, with D possibly matching TRBD2 (5 bases). Per the germline V gene, CDR1 is LGHDT and CDR2 is YNNKEL (reference sequence). The CDR3 is 12 amino acids. The V and J ends lost 5 bases and 4 bases respectively, with 6 bases between them. The CDR3 nucleotides are TGTGCCAGCAGCAGCGGTTACAATGAGCAGTTCTTC. This gives the protein CASSSGYNEQFF.

The chain links TRBV30 to TRBJ1-3; no firm D call. The V gene's germline CDR1 is GTSNPN and CDR2 SVGIG (reference sequence). The length of the CDR3 is 13 residues. Trimming stripped 5 bases from V and 2 bases from J, with 10 bases between. The CDR3 region is CAWVLPTGNTIYF. The CDR3 region has the DNA TGTGCCTGGGTCTTACCAACTGGAAACACCATATATTTT.

The chain recombines TRBV19 with TRBJ1-5; maybe TRBD1 (5 bases). Trimming removed 6 bases at V and 7 bases at J, with 16 bases between. Per the germline V gene, CDR1 is LNHDA and CDR2 is SQIVND (reference sequence). CDR3 length: 14 amino acids. CDR3 sequence reads: CASSNTGAGQPQHF. DNA of the CDR3: TGTGCCAGTAGCAACACAGGTGCCGGCCAGCCCCAGCATTTT.

The chain joins TRBV11-2 to TRBJ2-1; no definite D call. V was pared by 2 bases and J by 0 bases, with 5 bases between. CDR1 and CDR2 (germline): SGHAT, FQNNGV. The CDR3 runs 14 residues. CDR3 sequence reads: CASSLKSSYNEQFF. The CDR3 nucleotides read TGTGCCAGCAGCTTAAAGAGCTCCTACAATGAGCAGTTCTTC.

The gene calls are TRBV9 and TRBJ1-2; 12 bases match TRBD1. This CDR3 has 15 amino acids. Germline CDR1 SGDLS, CDR2 YYNGEE. V shed 5 bases, J shed 5 bases, and the junction held 7 bases outside the gene matches. CDR3 loop: CASRDGDRGLYGYTF. The CDR3 nucleotides read TGTGCCAGCAGAGATGGGGACAGGGGGCTGTATGGCTACACCTTC.

V and J are TRBV12-5 and TRBJ1-5; 9 bases are shared with TRBD1. Germline CDR1 reads LGHNT; CDR2 reads FRNRAP. This CDR3 is built from 14 residues. Unmatched junction bases numbered 10, after V lost 3 bases and J lost 13 bases. The CDR3 region is CASGFLGTGRSQHF. Written as DNA, the CDR3 is TGTGCTAGTGGTTTCCTAGGGACAGGGAGGTCTCAGCATTTT.

The chain has TRBV5-1 and TRBJ2-7; D is undetermined. Germline assignment: CDR1 SGHRS and CDR2 YFSETQ. V was clipped by 0 bases and J by 3 bases, with 7 bases between them. The CDR3 contains 13 residues. The CDR3 DNA reads as TGCGCCAGCAGCTTGGAGGGCAACTACGAGCAGTACTTC. Its translation: CASSLEGNYEQYF.

V is TRBV9 and J is TRBJ1-1; D is perhaps TRBD1 (5 bases). In germline, CDR1 is SGDLS, CDR2 YYNGEE. CDR3 length: 15 amino acids. The V end lost 3 bases, the J end lost 3 bases, and 15 bases lay between the germline ends. CDR3 protein: CASSAGTGRDTEAFF. CDR3 DNA: TGTGCCAGCAGCGCAGGGACCGGGAGGGACACTGAAGCTTTCTTT.

The chain couples TRBV10-3 to TRBJ2-5; tentatively, D is TRBD2 (5 bases). Trimming took 4 bases from V and 4 from J, leaving 13 bases between them. Germline CDR1 reads ENHRY; CDR2 reads SYGVKD. The CDR3 extends over 14 amino acids. As DNA, the CDR3 is TGTGCCATCAGTGCCCAGGAGAGCGGAGAGACCCAGTACTTC. It specifies CAISAQESGETQYF.

The chain joins TRBV19 to TRBJ1-2; D gene ambiguous. CDR3 length: 15 residues. Germline V gives CDR1 LNHDA, CDR2 SQIVND (reference sequence). V shed 0 bases and J shed 1 base, with 9 bases lying between them. CDR3 nucleotide sequence: TGTGCCAGTAGTATAGACTTATACCGTAACTATGGCTACACCTTC. Translation: CASSIDLYRNYGYTF.

CDR3 residues: CAADRGKDEQFF. CDR3 DNA sequence: TGTGCCGCTGACAGGGGTAAGGATGAGCAGTTCTTC. The rearrangement links TRBV30 to TRBJ2-1; 8 bases map to TRBD1. The J segment lost 8 bases and the V segment lost 8 bases, leaving 8 bases of the junction unmatched. The length of the CDR3 is 12 residues. Germline V lookup: CDR1 GTSNPN, CDR2 SVGIG (reference sequence).

V and J are TRBV7-9 and TRBJ2-1, with D possibly being TRBD2 (5 bases). Germline V gene sequence: CDR1 SEHNR, CDR2 FQNEAQ (reference sequence). The CDR3 is made up of 13 amino acids. The V gene lost 5 bases and the J gene lost 9 bases, with 14 bases spanning the gap. CDR3 nucleotide sequence: TGTGCCAGCAGCGTGGACTCGTTTCTTGAGCAGTTCTTC. Its translation is CASSVDSFLEQFF.